This T cell receptor beta chain is drawn from a study of monozygotic twins with inflammatory bowel disease. TCRdb reprocessed the 5' RACE reads, keeping one entry per CDR3 protein, no DNA. This table holds about 160,000 distinct CDR3 sequences. Study observations and caveats: Healthy co-twins exceeded IBD patients in TCRbeta diversity as measured by inverse Simpson.

Remarks on this clonotype: What it binds is unknown.

Looked up from germline, CDR1 is SGHRS and CDR2 is YFSETQ. This CDR3 has 16 amino acids. The chain is built from TRBV5-1 and TRBJ1-4. Sequencing was performed on blood. This clonotype was sampled from a human donor with ulcerative colitis or Crohn's disease, or a healthy co-twin of an affected twin (not recorded which). CDR3 in amino acids: CASSPEGPSANEKLFF.